This T cell receptor (beta chain) was sequenced for a study of radiotherapy plus CTLA-4 blockade in lung cancer. Assay used: immunoSEQ multiplex PCR; TCRdb lists only in-frame clones, some missing. The sample consists of approximately 70,000 clones, 65% to 85% of them appearing once. The study's findings and limits: Subsequent to radiotherapy plus ipilimumab, tumor-derived TCR clones underwent expansion in blood.

The CDR3 is made up of 16 amino acids. CDR1 is LGHNA and CDR2 is YNFKEQ in the germline V gene. The V and J ends lost 4 bases and 0 bases, in that order; junction bases with no gene match: 6. Points on this clone: Its antigen remains unknown.

Here the sequenced sample was peripheral blood, taken from a patient treated with radiotherapy plus ipilimumab. The gene calls are TRBV4-2 and TRBJ2-3; 8 nucleotides line up with TRBD2. The source of this sequence is a human donor with non-small cell lung cancer whose response to radiotherapy plus ipilimumab could not be evaluated. Some clones in this sample may be carry-over from other donors' samples. CDR3 DNA: TGTGCCAGCAGCCCCTTTCGGGGGGGGAGCACAGATACGCAGTATTTT. Its protein is CASSPFRGGSTDTQYF.